The 14 T cell receptor beta chains below all came from one sample that was sequenced in a study of blood T cell repertoires in COVID-19 (dated by TCRdb to the early 2020s). Libraries came from the immunoSEQ multiplex PCR assay. Held by TCRdb, this immuneACCESS table contains in-frame sequences only and omits some clones. Under half of the omission traces to an unresolved V gene where checked; the cause of the rest is unknown. For this sample there are some 57,000 clones; over 85% appear just once. Approximately 5.5% of the sample lies in the top ten. The sequenced material came from peripheral blood. Source of these receptors: a human donor in a cohort sampled during active COVID-19.

This clone occurred once. The chain uses TRBV3-1 (or the pseudogene TRBV3-2) and TRBJ1-3; possibly TRBD1 for D (5 bases). Trimming pared 4 bases from V and 1 base from J, leaving 11 bases between. The germline V gene encodes CDR1 LGHDT and CDR2 YNNKEL (reference sequence). The CDR3 extends over 15 amino acids. DNA for the CDR3: TGTGCCAGCAGCCTCAGGGAAGTATCTGGAAACACCATATATTTT. This translates into CASSLREVSGNTIYF.

The V call is TRBV9, the J call TRBJ2-7, with a tentative D call TRBD1 (6 bases). The germline gives CDR1 SGDLS, CDR2 YYNGEE. This CDR3 contains 15 residues. Trimming shortened V by 0 bases and J by 2 bases, and 12 bases separated the two germline ends. The CDR3 protein is CASSVAPGATYEQYF. The CDR3 coding sequence is TGTGCCAGCAGCGTAGCTCCAGGGGCAACCTACGAGCAGTACTTC. The full variable domain, rest sourced from reference TRBV9 and TRBJ2-7, is DSGVTQTPKHLITATGQRVTLRCSPRSGDLSVYWYQQSLDQGLQFLIQYYNGEERAKGNILERFSAQQFPDLHSELNLSSLELGDSALYFCASSVAPGATYEQYFGPGTRLTVT.

This clone is a singleton in its sample. The chain recombines TRBV6-5 with TRBJ1-6; 7 bases map to TRBD1. CDR1 is MNHEY, CDR2 SVGAGI, per germline. CDR3 size: 12 residues. The CDR3 sequence is CGATGYNSPLHF. The CDR3 region has the DNA TGTGGGGCGACAGGGTATAATTCACCCCTCCACTTT.

The genes are TRBV12-3 or TRBV12-4 and TRBJ2-7; 9 nucleotides line up with TRBD2. This CDR3 region has 13 residues. Trimming at V came to 10 bases and at J to 2 bases, leaving 6 bases not matched to a gene. In DNA, the CDR3 is TGTGCCACCCTCCTAGCGGGAACCTACGAGCAGTACTTC. Translating it yields CATLLAGTYEQYF.

The CDR3 loop is CASSAVRGETQYF. The CDR3 coding sequence is TGTGCCAGCAGTGCTGTGAGGGGGGAGACCCAGTACTTC. This sequence joins TRBV2 and TRBJ2-5, with a possible D match to TRBD1 (6 bases). Germline CDR1 and CDR2: SNHLY and FYNNEI. V was cut by 4 bases and J by 5 bases, with 11 bases left in between. This CDR3 region has 13 residues.

This chain uses TRBV19 with TRBJ2-2, with 8 bases aligning to TRBD2. V trimming: 6 bases; J trimming: 5 bases; junction bases outside the gene matches: 8. Germline CDR1 and CDR2: LNHDA and SQIVND (reference sequence). The CDR3 length is 15 residues. The CDR3 nucleotides are TGTGCCAGTAGACCGAGCGGGAGCGGTACCGGGGAGCTGTTTTTT. This encodes CASRPSGSGTGELFF.

This chain joins TRBV7-8 and TRBJ1-2; TRBD1 might be the D (6 bases). This CDR3 contains 13 residues. V lost 5 bases to trimming and J lost 1 base, with 8 bases between them. CDR1 SGHVS and CDR2 FQNEAQ come from the germline V gene. In DNA form, the CDR3 reads TGTGCCAGCAGCCCGGACAGTAACTATGGCTACACCTTC. Translating it yields CASSPDSNYGYTF.

The chain is built from TRBV28 and TRBJ1-5, with D unresolved. The CDR3 extends over 16 amino acids. Germline V gene lookup returns CDR1 MDHEN and CDR2 SYDVKM. Trimming took 5 bases from V and 7 from J, leaving 21 bases between them. The CDR3 is CASSRRASGSFQPQHF. The DNA of the CDR3 is TGTGCCAGCAGTCGCCGCGCTAGCGGGAGTTTCCAGCCCCAGCATTTT.

The chain recombines TRBV12-5 with TRBJ1-1; D perhaps matches TRBD1 (5 bases). Trimming stripped 5 bases from V and 0 bases from J, with 16 bases between. The CDR3 has 16 residues. CDR1 and CDR2 (germline): LGHNT, FRNRAP. CDR3 coding DNA: TGTGCTAGTGGTGACTCCACAGGATTAATGAACACTGAAGCTTTCTTT. This encodes CASGDSTGLMNTEAFF.

V gene TRBV20-1 combines with J gene TRBJ2-1, with D unresolved. The CDR3 has 11 amino acids. V was pared by 5 bases and J by 9 bases, with 11 bases between. Germline loops: CDR1 DFQATT, CDR2 SNEGSKA (reference sequence). The CDR3 DNA is TGCAGTGCTCCCGAAAGAGGTGAGCAGTTCTTC. Translation gives CSAPERGEQFF.

The chain links TRBV18 to TRBJ1-3; TRBD1 might be the D (5 bases). Trimming took off 3 bases at V and 0 bases at J, with 9 bases between the two ends. Looked up from germline, CDR1 is KGHSH and CDR2 is LQKENI. The CDR3 contains 15 residues. CDR3 nucleotide sequence: TGTGCCAGCTCACCGACAGCACCCTCTGGAAACACCATATATTTT. It yields the protein CASSPTAPSGNTIYF.

This clone was counted a single time. The chain carries TRBV3-1 (or the pseudogene TRBV3-2) and TRBJ2-4; D remains unclear. The germline CDR1 and CDR2 sequences are LGHDT and YNNKEL (reference sequence). The ends were cut back, 3 bases at V and 7 bases at J, with 7 bases in the middle. This CDR3 has 12 residues. The DNA of the CDR3 is TGTGCCAGCAGCCACCTACGGAACATTCAGTACTTC. The encoded protein is CASSHLRNIQYF.

The DNA of the CDR3 is TGTGCCTGCGCAGGGGACGCCGGGGCCAACGTCCTGACTTTC. It specifies CACAGDAGANVLTF. This rearrangement joins TRBV11-1 to TRBJ2-6, with a weak D call TRBD1 (6 bases). The V gene's germline CDR1 is SGHAT and CDR2 FQDESV (reference sequence). This CDR3 is 14 amino acids long. The V end was cut by 11 bases, the J end by 4 bases, with 15 bases between.

The chain recombines TRBV4-2 with TRBJ1-4, with D maybe TRBD1 (6 bases). Germline CDR1 reads LGHNA; CDR2 reads YNFKEQ. This CDR3 has 14 residues. Deletions cut 2 bases from V and 4 bases from J, with 8 bases between. The CDR3 protein is CASSQPQGNEKLFF. CDR3 nucleotides: TGTGCCAGCAGCCAACCACAGGGTAATGAAAAACTGTTTTTT.